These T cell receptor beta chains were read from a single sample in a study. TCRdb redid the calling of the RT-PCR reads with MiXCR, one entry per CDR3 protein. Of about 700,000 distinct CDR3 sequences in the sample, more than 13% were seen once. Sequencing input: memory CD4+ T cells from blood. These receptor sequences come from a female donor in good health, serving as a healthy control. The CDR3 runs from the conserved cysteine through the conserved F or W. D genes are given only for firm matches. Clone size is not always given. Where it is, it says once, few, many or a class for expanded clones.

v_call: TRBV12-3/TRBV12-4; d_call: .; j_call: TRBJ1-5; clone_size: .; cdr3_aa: CASTRQHNQPQHF; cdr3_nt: TGTGCCAGCACGAGACAGCACAATCAGCCCCAGCATTTT
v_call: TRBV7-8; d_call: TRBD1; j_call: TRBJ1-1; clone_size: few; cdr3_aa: CASSHVTGATMNTEAFF; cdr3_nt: TGTGCCAGCAGCCACGTTACAGGGGCGACTATGAACACTGAAGCTTTCTTT
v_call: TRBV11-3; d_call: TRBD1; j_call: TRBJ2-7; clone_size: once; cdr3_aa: CASSIMTGSSYEQYF; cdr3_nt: TGTGCCAGCAGCATAATGACAGGGAGCTCCTACGAGCAGTACTTC
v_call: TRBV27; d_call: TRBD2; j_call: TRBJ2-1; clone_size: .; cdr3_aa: CASSLLASGIYNEQFF; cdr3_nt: TGTGCCAGCAGTTTACTGGCTAGCGGGATCTACAATGAGCAGTTCTTC
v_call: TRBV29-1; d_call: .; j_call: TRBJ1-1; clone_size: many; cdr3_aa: CSVEAGGKGGKAFF; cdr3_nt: TGCAGCGTTGAAGCAGGAGGGAAGGGTGGGAAAGCTTTCTTT
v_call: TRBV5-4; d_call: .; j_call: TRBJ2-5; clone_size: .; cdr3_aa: CASSSGWDSQETQYF; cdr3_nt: TGTGCCAGCAGCTCGGGCTGGGACTCCCAAGAGACCCAGTACTTC
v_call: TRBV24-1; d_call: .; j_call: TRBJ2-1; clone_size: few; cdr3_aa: CATSDLSIQFF; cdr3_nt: TGTGCCACCAGTGATCTTAGCATTCAGTTCTTC
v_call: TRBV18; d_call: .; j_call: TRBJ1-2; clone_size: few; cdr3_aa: CASSPTQGGGYTF; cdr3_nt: TGTGCCAGCTCACCTACACAGGGCGGGGGCTACACCTTC
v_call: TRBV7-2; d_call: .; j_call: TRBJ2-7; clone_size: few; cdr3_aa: CASCFSFGSYEQYF; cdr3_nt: TGTGCCAGCTGTTTTTCTTTTGGCTCCTACGAGCAGTACTTC
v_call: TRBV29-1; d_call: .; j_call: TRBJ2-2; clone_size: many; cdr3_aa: CSVVSYTGELFF; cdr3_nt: TGCAGCGTTGTATCCTACACCGGGGAGCTGTTTTTT
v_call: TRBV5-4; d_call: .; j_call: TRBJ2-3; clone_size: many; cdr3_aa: CASSLGVGTQYF; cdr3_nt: TGTGCCAGCAGCTTAGGCGTCGGTACGCAGTATTTT
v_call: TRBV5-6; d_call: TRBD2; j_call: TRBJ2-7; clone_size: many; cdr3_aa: CASSLSPGRAYEQYF; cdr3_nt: TGTGCCAGCAGCTTGAGTCCCGGGAGGGCCTACGAGCAGTACTTC